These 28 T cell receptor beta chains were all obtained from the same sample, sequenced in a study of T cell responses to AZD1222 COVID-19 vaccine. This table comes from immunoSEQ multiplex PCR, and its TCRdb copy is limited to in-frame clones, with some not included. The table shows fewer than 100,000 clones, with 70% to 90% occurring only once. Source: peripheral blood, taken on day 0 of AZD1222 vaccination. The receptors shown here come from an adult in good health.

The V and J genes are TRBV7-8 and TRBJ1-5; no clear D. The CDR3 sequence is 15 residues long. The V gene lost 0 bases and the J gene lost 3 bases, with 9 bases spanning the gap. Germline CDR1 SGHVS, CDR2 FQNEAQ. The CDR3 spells CASSLAERDNQPQHF. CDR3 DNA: TGTGCCAGCAGCTTAGCGGAACGGGACAATCAGCCCCAGCATTTT.

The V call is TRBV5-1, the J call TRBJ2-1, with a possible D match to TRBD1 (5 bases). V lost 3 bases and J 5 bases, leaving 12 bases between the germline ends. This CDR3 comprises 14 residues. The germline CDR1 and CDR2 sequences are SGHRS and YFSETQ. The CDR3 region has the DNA TGCGCCAGCAGCTCGACAGTTAGTAACAATGAGCAGTTCTTC. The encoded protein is CASSSTVSNNEQFF.

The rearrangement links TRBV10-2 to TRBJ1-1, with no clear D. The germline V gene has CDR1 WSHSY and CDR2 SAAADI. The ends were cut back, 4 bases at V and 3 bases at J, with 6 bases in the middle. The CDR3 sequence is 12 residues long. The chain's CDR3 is CASSGGHTEAFF. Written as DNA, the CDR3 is TGCGCCAGCAGTGGAGGGCACACTGAAGCTTTCTTT.

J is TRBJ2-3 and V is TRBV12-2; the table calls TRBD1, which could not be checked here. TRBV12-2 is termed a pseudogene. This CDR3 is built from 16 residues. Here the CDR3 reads CASRPRRQGPTDTQYF. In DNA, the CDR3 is TGTGCAAGTCGCCCTCGACGACAGGGTCCCACAGATACGCAGTATTTT.

The CDR3 DNA sequence: TGTGCCAGCAGCCCCCGTAATCTCCCATACTCTGGAAACACCATATATTTT. Protein product: CASSPRNLPYSGNTIYF. The gene calls are TRBV9 and TRBJ1-3; D gene uncertain. CDR3 length: 17 amino acids. Trimming pared 4 bases from V and 0 bases from J, leaving 17 bases between. Germline CDR1 reads SGDLS; CDR2 reads YYNGEE. Together with reference TRBV9 and TRBJ1-3, the CDR3 gives the full variable domain: DSGVTQTPKHLITATGQRVTLRCSPRSGDLSVYWYQQSLDQGLQFLIQYYNGEERAKGNILERFSAQQFPDLHSELNLSSLELGDSALYFCASSPRNLPYSGNTIYFGEGSWLTVV.

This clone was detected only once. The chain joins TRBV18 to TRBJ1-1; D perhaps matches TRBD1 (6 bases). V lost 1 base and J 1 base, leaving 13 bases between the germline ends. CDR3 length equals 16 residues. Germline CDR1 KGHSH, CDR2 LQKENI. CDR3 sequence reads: CASSPLGRTANTEAFF. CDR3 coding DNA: TGTGCCAGCTCACCACTGGGGAGGACAGCGAACACTGAAGCTTTCTTT.

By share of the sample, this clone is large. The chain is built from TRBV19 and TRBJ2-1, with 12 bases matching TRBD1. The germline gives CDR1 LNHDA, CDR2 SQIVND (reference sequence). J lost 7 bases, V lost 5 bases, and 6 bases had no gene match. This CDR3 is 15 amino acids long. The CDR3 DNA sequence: TGTGCCAGTAGTGCCGGGACAGGGGGCCCGAATGAGCAGTTCTTC. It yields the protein CASSAGTGGPNEQFF.

Here the CDR3 reads CSVGEQGYEQYF. CDR3 DNA: TGCAGCGTTGGGGAACAGGGATACGAGCAGTACTTC. The genes are TRBV29-1 and TRBJ2-7, with a possible D match to TRBD1 (6 bases). Germline-derived CDR1 and CDR2 are SQVTM and ANQGSEA. The CDR3 runs to 12 residues. Trimming removed 4 bases at V and 4 bases at J, with 11 bases between.

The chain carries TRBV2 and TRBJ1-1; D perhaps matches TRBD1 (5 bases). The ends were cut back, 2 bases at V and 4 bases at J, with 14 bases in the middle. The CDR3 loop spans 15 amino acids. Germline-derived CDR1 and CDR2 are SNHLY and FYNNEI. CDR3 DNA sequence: TGTGCCAGCAGTGAAAGGGGCAGGGACGGCACTGAAGCTTTCTTT. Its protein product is CASSERGRDGTEAFF.

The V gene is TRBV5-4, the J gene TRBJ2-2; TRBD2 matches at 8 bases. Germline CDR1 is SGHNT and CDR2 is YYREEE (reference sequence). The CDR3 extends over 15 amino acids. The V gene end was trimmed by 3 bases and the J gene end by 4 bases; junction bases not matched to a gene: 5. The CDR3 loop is CASSSQRESTGELFF. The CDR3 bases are TGTGCCAGCAGCTCGCAGCGGGAGAGCACCGGGGAGCTGTTTTTT.

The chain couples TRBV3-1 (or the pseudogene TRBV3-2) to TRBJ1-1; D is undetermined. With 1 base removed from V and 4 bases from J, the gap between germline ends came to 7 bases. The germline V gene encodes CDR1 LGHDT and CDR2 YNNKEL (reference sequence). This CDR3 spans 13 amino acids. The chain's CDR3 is CASSQGIGTEAFF. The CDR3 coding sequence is TGTGCCAGCAGCCAAGGCATCGGCACTGAAGCTTTCTTT.

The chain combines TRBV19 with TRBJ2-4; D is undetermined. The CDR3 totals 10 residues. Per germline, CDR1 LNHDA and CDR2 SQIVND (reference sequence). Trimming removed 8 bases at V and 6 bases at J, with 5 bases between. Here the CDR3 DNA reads TGTGCCAGTCTCGGAAACATTCAGTACTTC. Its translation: CASLGNIQYF. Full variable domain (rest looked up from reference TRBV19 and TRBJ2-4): DGGITQSPKYLFRKEGQNVTLSCEQNLNHDAMYWYRQDPGQGLRLIYYSQIVNDFQKGDIAEGYSVSREKKESFPLTVTSAQKNPTAFYLCASLGNIQYFGAGTRLSVL.

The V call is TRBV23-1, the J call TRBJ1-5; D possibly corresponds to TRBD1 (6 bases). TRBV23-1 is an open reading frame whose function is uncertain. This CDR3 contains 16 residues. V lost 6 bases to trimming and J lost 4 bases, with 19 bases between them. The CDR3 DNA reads TGCGCCAGCAGACCAGAACAGGGCGAGGGAAATCAGCCCCAGCATTTT. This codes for CASRPEQGEGNQPQHF.

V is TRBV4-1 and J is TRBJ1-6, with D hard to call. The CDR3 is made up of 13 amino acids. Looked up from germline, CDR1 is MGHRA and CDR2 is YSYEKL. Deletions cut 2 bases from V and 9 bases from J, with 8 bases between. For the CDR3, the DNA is TGCGCCAGCAGCCAAAGGATCCTTTCACCCCTCCACTTT. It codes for CASSQRILSPLHF.

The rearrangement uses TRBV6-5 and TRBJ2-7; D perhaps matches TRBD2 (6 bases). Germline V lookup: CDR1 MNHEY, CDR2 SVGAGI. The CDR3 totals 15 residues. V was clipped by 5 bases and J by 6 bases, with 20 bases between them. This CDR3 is CASSPPGLPSGEQYF. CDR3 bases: TGTGCCAGCAGTCCACCGGGACTCCCGTCTGGCGAGCAGTACTTC.

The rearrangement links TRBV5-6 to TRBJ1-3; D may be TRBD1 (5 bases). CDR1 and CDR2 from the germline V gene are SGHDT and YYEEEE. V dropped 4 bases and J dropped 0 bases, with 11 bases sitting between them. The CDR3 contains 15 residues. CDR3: CASSPGHVSGNTIYF. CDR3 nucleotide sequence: TGTGCCAGCAGCCCTGGACACGTCTCTGGAAACACCATATATTTT.

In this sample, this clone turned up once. DNA for the CDR3: TGTGCCAGCAGCTCTCAAGCGGGACCTCAAGAGACCCAGTACTTC. Residues: CASSSQAGPQETQYF. This rearrangement joins TRBV7-3 to TRBJ2-5, with 7 bases lining up with TRBD2. The CDR3 runs to 15 residues. The V gene's germline CDR1 is SGHTA and CDR2 FQGTGA. The V gene end was trimmed by 4 bases and the J gene end by 2 bases; junction bases not matched to a gene: 7.

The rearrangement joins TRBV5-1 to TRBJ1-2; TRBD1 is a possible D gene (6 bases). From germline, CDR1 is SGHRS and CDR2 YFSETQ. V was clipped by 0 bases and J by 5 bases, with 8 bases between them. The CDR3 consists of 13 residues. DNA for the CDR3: TGCGCCAGCAGCTTGGAACAGGGATATGGCTACACCTTC. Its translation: CASSLEQGYGYTF.

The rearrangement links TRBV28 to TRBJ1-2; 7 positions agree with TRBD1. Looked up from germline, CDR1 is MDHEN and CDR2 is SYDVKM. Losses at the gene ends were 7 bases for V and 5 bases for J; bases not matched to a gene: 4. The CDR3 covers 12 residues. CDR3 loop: CASNKQGYGYTF. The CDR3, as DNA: TGTGCCAGCAACAAACAGGGGTATGGCTACACCTTC.

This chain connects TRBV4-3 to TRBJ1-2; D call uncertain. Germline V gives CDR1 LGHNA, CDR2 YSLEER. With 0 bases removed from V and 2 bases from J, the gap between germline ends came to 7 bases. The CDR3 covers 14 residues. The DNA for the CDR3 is TGCGCCAGCAGCCAAGAGGAGGGAAACTATGGCTACACCTTC. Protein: CASSQEEGNYGYTF.

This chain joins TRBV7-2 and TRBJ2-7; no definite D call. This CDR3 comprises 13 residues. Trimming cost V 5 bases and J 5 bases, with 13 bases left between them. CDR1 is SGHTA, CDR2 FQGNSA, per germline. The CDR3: CASSGSLGNEQYF. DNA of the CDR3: TGTGCCAGCAGCGGCTCTTTGGGGAACGAGCAGTACTTC.

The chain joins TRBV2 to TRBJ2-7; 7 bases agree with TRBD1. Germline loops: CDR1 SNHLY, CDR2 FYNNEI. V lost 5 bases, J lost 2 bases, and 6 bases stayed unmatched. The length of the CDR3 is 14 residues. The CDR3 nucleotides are TGTGCCAGCAGTCTTGACAGGGCCACCTACGAGCAGTACTTC. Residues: CASSLDRATYEQYF.

As DNA, the CDR3 is TGTGCCAGCAGCAAGGGACGACGGGGACTAGAACGACGGATTGAGCAGTTCTTC. Translated, it gives CASSKGRRGLERRIEQFF. V gene TRBV7-8 combines with J gene TRBJ2-1; 8 bases align to TRBD2. This CDR3 is built from 18 residues. In germline, CDR1 is SGHVS, CDR2 FQNEAQ. V was clipped by 5 bases and J by 9 bases; unmatched bases: 21.

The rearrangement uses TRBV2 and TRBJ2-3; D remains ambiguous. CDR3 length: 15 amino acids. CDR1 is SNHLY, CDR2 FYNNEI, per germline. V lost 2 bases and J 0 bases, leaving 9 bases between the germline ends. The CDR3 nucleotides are TGTGCCAGCAGTGAATCAACTTCTAGCACAGATACGCAGTATTTT. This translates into CASSESTSSTDTQYF.

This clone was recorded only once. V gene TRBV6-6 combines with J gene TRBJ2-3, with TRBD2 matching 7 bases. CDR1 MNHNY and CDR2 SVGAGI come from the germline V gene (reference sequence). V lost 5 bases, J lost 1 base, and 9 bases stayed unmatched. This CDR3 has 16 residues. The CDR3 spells CASSRRGSGGTDTQYF. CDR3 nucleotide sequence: TGTGCCAGCAGTCGAAGAGGGAGCGGGGGCACAGATACGCAGTATTTT.

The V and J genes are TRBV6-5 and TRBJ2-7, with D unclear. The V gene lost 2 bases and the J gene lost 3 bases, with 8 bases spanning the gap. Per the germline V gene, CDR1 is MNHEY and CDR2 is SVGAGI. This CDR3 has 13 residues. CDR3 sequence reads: CASSYDGFYEQYF. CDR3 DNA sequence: TGTGCCAGCAGTTACGACGGATTCTACGAGCAGTACTTC.

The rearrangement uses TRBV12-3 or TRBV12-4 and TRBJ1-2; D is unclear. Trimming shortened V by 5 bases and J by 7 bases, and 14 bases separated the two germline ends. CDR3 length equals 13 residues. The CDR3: CASSSRGRVGYTF. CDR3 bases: TGTGCCAGCAGTAGCCGGGGTCGAGTTGGCTACACCTTC.

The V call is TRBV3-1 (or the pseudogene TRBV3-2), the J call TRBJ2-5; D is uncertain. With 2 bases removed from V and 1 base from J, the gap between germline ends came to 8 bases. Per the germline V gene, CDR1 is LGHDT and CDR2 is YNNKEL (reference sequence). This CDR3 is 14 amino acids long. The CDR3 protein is CASSQKLTQETQYF. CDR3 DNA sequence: TGTGCCAGCAGCCAAAAGTTAACCCAAGAGACCCAGTACTTC.